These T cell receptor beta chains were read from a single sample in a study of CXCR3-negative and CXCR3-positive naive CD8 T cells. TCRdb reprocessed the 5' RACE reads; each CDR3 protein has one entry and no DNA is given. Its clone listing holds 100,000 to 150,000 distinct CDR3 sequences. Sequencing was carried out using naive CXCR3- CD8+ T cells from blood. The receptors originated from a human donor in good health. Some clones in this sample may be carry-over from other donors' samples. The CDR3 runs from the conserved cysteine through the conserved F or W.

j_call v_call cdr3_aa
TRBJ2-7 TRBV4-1 CASSPGGQSSYEQYF
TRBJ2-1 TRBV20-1 CSARDGTGVVYEQFF
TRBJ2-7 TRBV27 CASRIGPGGYEQYF
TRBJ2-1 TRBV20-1 CSPKSDYRPLNEQFF
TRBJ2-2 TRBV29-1 CSATSGGGTGELFF
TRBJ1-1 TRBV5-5 CASSFRQTNTEAFF
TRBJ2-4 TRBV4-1 CASSGNLENIQYF
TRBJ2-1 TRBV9 CASSVGLVARGSSYNEQFF
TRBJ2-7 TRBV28 CASTGGSGSHEQYF
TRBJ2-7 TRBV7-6 CASSQTGTASYEQYF
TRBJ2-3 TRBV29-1 CSVPRDRGPDTQYF
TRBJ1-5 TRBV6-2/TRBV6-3 CASSLRQVGGNQPQHF
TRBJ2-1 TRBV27 CASTWGESSYNEQFF
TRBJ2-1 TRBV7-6 CASSLLAGLDSYNEQFF
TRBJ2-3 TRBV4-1 CASSQYADTQYF
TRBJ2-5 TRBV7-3 CASSSPTSGEETQYF
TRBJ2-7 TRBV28 CASSGLAAYEQYF
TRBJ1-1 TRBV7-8 CASSYGRAMYTEAFF
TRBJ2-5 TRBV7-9 CASSLQQGGLKTQYF
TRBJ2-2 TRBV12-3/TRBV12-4 CASRNLGEAGTGELFF
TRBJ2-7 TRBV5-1 CASSTATEDGLYEQYF
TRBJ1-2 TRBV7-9 CASSPRDRPTDGYTF
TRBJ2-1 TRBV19 CTSKPGLADEQFF
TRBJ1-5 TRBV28 CASSFVRVADQPQHF
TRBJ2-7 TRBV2 CASSEAIGRSYEQYF
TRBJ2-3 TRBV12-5 CASGFAASSTDTQYF
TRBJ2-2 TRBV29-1 CSVEGNGELFF
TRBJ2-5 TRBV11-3 CASSPERETQYF
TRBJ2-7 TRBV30 CAWSTSYEQYF
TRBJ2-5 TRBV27 CASSLAGAGETQYF
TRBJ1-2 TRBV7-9 CASSAANRDRGPRYGYTF
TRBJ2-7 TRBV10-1 CASSPGQVLEQYF
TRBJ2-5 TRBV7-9 CASSHPGAGRETQYF
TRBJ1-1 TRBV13 CASSYGTGNTEAFF
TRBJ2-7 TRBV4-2 CASSQDVGTYEQYF
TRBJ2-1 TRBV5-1 CASTLEPAPEYNEQFF
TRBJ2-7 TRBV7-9 CASSSQINAYEQYF
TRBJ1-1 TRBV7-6 CATAAGQSTEAFF
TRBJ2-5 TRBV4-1 CASSQVSIQETQYF
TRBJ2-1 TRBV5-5 CASSLVGDDYNEQFF